This T cell receptor beta chain appears in the sequencing data of a study of CD8+CD57+ T cells in acquired aplastic anemia. General study findings and limits: Patients and controls shared roughly 31 CD8+ CDR3 sequences, highly expressed in patients.

As to this clonotype: What it recognizes is unknown.

This CDR3 comprises 14 residues. J lost 13 bases, V lost 0 bases, and 9 bases had no gene match. In germline, CDR1 is SQVTM, CDR2 ANQGSEA. For CDR3 and TCR beta VDJ profiling, genomic DNA was the template used. TCRdb re-analysed the reads in MiXCR, keeping a single row per CDR3 protein. The table has 400,000 to 450,000 distinct CDR3 sequences, roughly 64% seen once; the top ten hold 4%. The sequenced sample consisted of sorted CD4+, CD8+, or CD8+CD57+ T cells (not recorded which) from PBMCs. The receptor was isolated from a human donor in good health, serving as a control. The chain has TRBV29-1 and TRBJ2-2; 9 bases map to TRBD1. CDR3 residues: CSVEDTGGTDTLFF. The CDR3 DNA follows: TGCAGCGTTGAAGATACAGGGGGCACAGATACGCTGTTTTTT.